Here is one T cell receptor (beta chain) with its context. Individual cDNA molecules in this library carried unique molecular identifiers. TCRdb reprocessed the RACE reads with MiXCR, giving one entry per CDR3 protein. Among 40,000 or so distinct CDR3 sequences, roughly 13% were seen once, and the ten largest hold about 2.5%. V dropped 6 bases and J dropped 6 bases, with 19 bases sitting between them. The germline CDR1 and CDR2 sequences are MDHEN and SYDVKM. The CDR3 loop spans 15 amino acids. Time point: patch test 3, about 24 weeks after DPC sensitization. Indicated treatment: therapeutic diphenylcyclopropenone sensitization with weekly scalp DPC. It was unfractionated whole blood from which total RNA was extracted. This sample is drawn from a study of human T cells and chemical hapten exposure.

The sample here was whole blood, taken in connection with sensitization to the hapten diphenylcyclopropenone (DPC). This receptor was taken from a woman between 35 and 50 years old with alopecia areata. Some clones in this sample may be carry-over from other donors' samples. V is TRBV28 and J is TRBJ2-3; D possibly matches TRBD1 or TRBD2 (5 bases each). CDR3: CASRSPHRQRDTQYF. The CDR3 DNA is TGTGCCAGCAGAAGTCCCCACCGACAGCGGGATACGCAGTATTTT.